Listed here are 32 T cell receptor beta chains from one sample, sequenced in a study of T-cell memory formation after mild COVID-19. TCRdb itself ran the 5' RACE reads through MiXCR, one entry per CDR3 protein. The sample includes 100,000 to 130,000 distinct CDR3 sequences, over 15% of them seen just once. The specimen was PBMCs or a T cell subset sorted from them (not recorded which). Receptors originate from a man aged 18 to 30 who had mild COVID-19 (a few samples of this study predate the infection). Cell type and time point are not known.

This chain joins TRBV6-1 and TRBJ1-5; D remains unclear. The CDR3 runs to 15 residues. V was cut by 7 bases and J by 2 bases, with 15 bases left in between. Looked up from germline, CDR1 is MNHNS and CDR2 is SASEGT. The CDR3 loop reads CASIPGPNGNQPQHF. The CDR3 nucleotides are TGTGCCAGCATCCCAGGTCCGAACGGCAATCAGCCCCAGCATTTT.

This chain links TRBV3-1 with TRBJ2-2; 8 bases are shared with TRBD1. The germline gives CDR1 LGHDT, CDR2 YNNKEL (reference sequence). V was pared by 5 bases and J by 6 bases, with 8 bases of the junction left unmatched. The CDR3 is made up of 15 amino acids. The CDR3 DNA sequence: TGTGCCAGCAGCTTCCGACAGGGGAGATCCGGGGAGCTGTTTTTT. Residues: CASSFRQGRSGELFF.

This clonotype was detected many times. The rearrangement uses TRBV4-3 and TRBJ1-5; D gene unclear. Germline values: CDR1 LGHNA, CDR2 YSLEER. Trimming pared 0 bases from V and 0 bases from J, leaving 3 bases between. CDR3 length: 14 amino acids. The CDR3 nucleotides read TGCGCCAGCAGCCAAGATCTTAGCAATCAGCCCCAGCATTTT. Translated: CASSQDLSNQPQHF.

This clonotype was observed a handful of times. V and J are TRBV12-3 or TRBV12-4 and TRBJ2-2; TRBD2 matches at 13 bases. V trimming: 3 bases; J trimming: 4 bases; junction bases outside the gene matches: 5. The CDR3 covers 17 residues. CDR3 DNA: TGTGCCAGCAGTTTGACTAGCGGGGGGCCGGGCACCGGGGAGCTGTTTTTT. The encoded protein is CASSLTSGGPGTGELFF.

The chain couples TRBV7-2 to TRBJ1-1; D gene unclear. The V gene's germline CDR1 is SGHTA and CDR2 FQGNSA. Trimming shortened V by 1 base and J by 0 bases, and 12 bases separated the two germline ends. The CDR3 loop spans 16 amino acids. The CDR3 protein is CASSLGTLRVNTEAFF. For the CDR3, the DNA is TGTGCCAGCAGCTTAGGGACGCTGCGCGTGAACACTGAAGCTTTCTTT.

Comments on this clonotype: One junction end disagrees with the germline gene, perhaps due to a read error. The rearrangement joins TRBV7-7 to TRBJ2-3; D might be TRBD2 (5 bases). CDR1 and CDR2 (germline): SSHAT, FNYEAQ (reference sequence). The CDR3 runs to 13 residues. This CDR3 reads CASSLGSGDTQYF. CDR3 coding DNA: TGTGCTAGCAGCTTAGGTTCGGGGGATACGCAGTATTTT.

For this clonotype: Mismatch with germline at one junction end may stem from a read error. V usage is TRBV2 and J usage is TRBJ2-5, with D hard to call. The CDR3 contains 13 residues. CDR1 is SNHLY and CDR2 is FYNNEI in the germline V gene. CDR3 bases: TGTGCCGGCAGTGAAAGTCAGCGAGAGACCCAGTACTTC. This encodes CAGSESQRETQYF.

This clonotype has a count of ten or more. The chain couples TRBV15 to TRBJ1-4; 10 bases fit TRBD1. V lost 0 bases to trimming and J lost 6 bases; unmatched junction nucleotides: 7. CDR3 length: 17 amino acids. Germline CDR1 reads LNHNV; CDR2 reads YYDKDF (reference sequence). The CDR3 sequence: CATSRDLGQGFDEKLFF. The CDR3 DNA reads TGTGCCACCAGCAGAGATTTGGGACAGGGGTTCGATGAAAAACTGTTTTTT.

The chain carries TRBV11-2 and TRBJ2-1; 11 bases agree with TRBD2. CDR3 size: 14 residues. J lost 4 bases, V lost 6 bases, and 2 bases had no gene match. The germline V gene has CDR1 SGHAT and CDR2 FQNNGV. Here the CDR3 DNA reads TGTGCCAGCAGTACTAGCGGGGGATACAATGAGCAGTTCTTC. Its protein is CASSTSGGYNEQFF.

V usage is TRBV28 and J usage is TRBJ2-3; TRBD2 matches at 11 bases. The CDR3 is made up of 13 amino acids. Germline CDR1 and CDR2: MDHEN and SYDVKM. V lost 5 bases and J lost 11; bases outside the gene matches: 6. CDR3 DNA: TGTGCCAGCAGTCCCGAGCTAGCGGGGGGGCAGTATTTT. It codes for CASSPELAGGQYF.

The chain has TRBV7-9 and TRBJ2-2; D remains ambiguous. The V and J ends lost 3 bases and 0 bases respectively, with 8 bases between them. CDR1 is SEHNR and CDR2 is FQNEAQ in the germline V gene (reference sequence). This CDR3 has 15 residues. CDR3 bases: TGTGCCAGCAGCTTCGTGACAACGAACACCGGGGAGCTGTTTTTT. Its protein product is CASSFVTTNTGELFF. The variable domain in full, completed from reference TRBV7-9 and TRBJ2-2, reads DTGVSQNPRHKITKRGQNVTFRCDPISEHNRLYWYRQTLGQGPEFLTYFQNEAQLEKSRLLSDRFSAERPKGSFSTLEIQRTEQGDSAMYLCASSFVTTNTGELFFGEGSRLTVL.

The chain combines TRBV5-1 with TRBJ2-7; D may be TRBD1 (7 bases). The CDR3 is 14 residues long. Trimming left V 7 bases short and J 6 bases short, with 20 bases between. Germline CDR1 and CDR2: SGHRS and YFSETQ. The CDR3 DNA sequence: TGCGCCAGCGCGGCAGCACCCCAGGGGGGCGAGCAGTACTTC. Its translation is CASAAAPQGGEQYF.

The table lists this clonotype with a few counts. V gene TRBV11-2 combines with J gene TRBJ2-3, with D hard to call. This CDR3 has 15 amino acids. Germline V lookup: CDR1 SGHAT, CDR2 FQNNGV. The V end lost 5 bases, the J end lost 3 bases, and 15 bases lay between the germline ends. CDR3 coding DNA: TGTGCCAGCAGCCCTGGACCCATTAGTACAGATACGCAGTATTTT. This sequence encodes CASSPGPISTDTQYF.

The rearrangement joins TRBV28 to TRBJ2-5, with TRBD2 as a possible D gene (7 bases). CDR3 length equals 15 residues. Germline CDR1 MDHEN, CDR2 SYDVKM. Between the trimmed V and J ends, which lost 5 bases and 5 bases, there was a span of 18 bases. The CDR3 region is CASSQRGGLEETQYF. The DNA for the CDR3 is TGTGCCAGCAGTCAGAGGGGGGGCCTGGAGGAGACCCAGTACTTC.

Here the CDR3 DNA reads TGTGCCAGCAGTTTGGTACAGAGGGGATACAATGAGCAGTTCTTC. The encoded protein is CASSLVQRGYNEQFF. The rearrangement links TRBV12-3 or TRBV12-4 to TRBJ2-1; D tentatively fits TRBD1 or TRBD2 (5 bases each). This CDR3 has 15 amino acids. V was shortened by 3 bases and J by 4 bases, with 13 bases between the two germline ends.

This clonotype was counted only a few times. The rearrangement joins TRBV7-2 to TRBJ2-5, with a weak D call TRBD2 (5 bases). V lost 6 bases and J lost 5, with 19 bases in between. Looked up from germline, CDR1 is SGHTA and CDR2 is FQGNSA. CDR3 length: 15 amino acids. The CDR3 loop is CASSIVHGGTETQYF. For the CDR3, the DNA is TGTGCCAGCAGTATCGTCCATGGAGGAACGGAGACCCAGTACTTC.

The gene calls are TRBV6-5 and TRBJ1-2, with D possibly matching TRBD1 (6 bases). The CDR3 is 14 amino acids. Looked up from germline, CDR1 is MNHEY and CDR2 is SVGAGI. The V end was cut by 0 bases, the J end by 8 bases, with 13 bases between. This CDR3 reads CASSYSRDIRGYTF. In DNA, the CDR3 is TGTGCCAGCAGTTACTCGCGGGACATCAGGGGCTACACCTTC.

This chain joins TRBV6-1 and TRBJ2-5; tentative D call: TRBD1 (6 bases). The CDR3 runs 13 residues. V was clipped by 4 bases and J by 5 bases, with 11 bases between them. The germline gives CDR1 MNHNS, CDR2 SASEGT. This chain's CDR3 is CASSVQGRETQYF. CDR3 DNA: TGTGCCAGCAGTGTACAGGGTCGGGAGACCCAGTACTTC.

The chain joins TRBV15 to TRBJ1-4, with D perhaps matching TRBD1 (6 bases). The germline CDR1 and CDR2 sequences are LNHNV and YYDKDF (reference sequence). The V end was cut by 0 bases, the J end by 7 bases, with 12 bases between. The CDR3 is made up of 15 amino acids. The CDR3 region has the DNA TGTGCCACCAGCAGAGAGCGGGGGGCCGGTGAAAAACTGTTTTTT. Protein: CATSRERGAGEKLFF.

This chain links TRBV7-2 with TRBJ2-2; D possibly corresponds to TRBD2 (5 bases). Trimming took 1 base from V and 9 from J, leaving 12 bases between them. The germline V gene encodes CDR1 SGHTA and CDR2 FQGNSA. The CDR3 sequence is 14 residues long. The CDR3 sequence is CASSLGLAARELFF. The CDR3 DNA follows: TGTGCCAGCAGCTTAGGGCTAGCAGCCCGGGAGCTGTTTTTT. The full variable domain, rest sourced from reference TRBV7-2 and TRBJ2-2, is GAGVSQSPSNKVTEKGKDVELRCDPISGHTALYWYRQSLGQGLEFLIYFQGNSAPDKSGLPSDRFSAERTGGSVSTLTIQRTQQEDSAVYLCASSLGLAARELFFGEGSRLTVL.

The rearrangement links TRBV6-2 or TRBV6-3 to TRBJ2-5; D remains unclear. Germline CDR1 MNHEY, CDR2 SVGEGT. V dropped 2 bases and J dropped 4 bases, with 5 bases sitting between them. The CDR3 has 12 amino acids. CDR3 sequence: CASSYPGETQYF. In nucleotides, the CDR3 is TGTGCCAGCAGTTACCCCGGAGAGACCCAGTACTTC.

There are a few counts of this clonotype. The V call is TRBV7-6, the J call TRBJ2-2; possible D gene TRBD2, 5 bases. This CDR3 has 16 residues. Trimming removed 5 bases at V and 4 bases at J, with 17 bases between. CDR1 is SGHVS and CDR2 is FNYEAQ in the germline V gene. CDR3 coding DNA: TGTGCCAGCAGCCCAAAGGACTTCCGTCGCACCGGGGAGCTGTTTTTT. It specifies CASSPKDFRRTGELFF. The full variable domain, in which reference TRBV7-6 and TRBJ2-2 provide the parts outside the CDR3, is GAGVSQSPRYKVTKRGQDVALRCDPISGHVSLYWYRQALGQGPEFLTYFNYEAQQDKSGLPNDRFSAERPEGSISTLTIQRTEQRDSAMYRCASSPKDFRRTGELFFGEGSRLTVL.

This clonotype appeared a few times. The chain combines TRBV29-1 with TRBJ2-7; 12 bases are a match to TRBD1. V was pared by 7 bases and J by 8 bases, with 3 bases of the junction left unmatched. Germline V CDR1 and CDR2: SQVTM, ANQGSEA. This CDR3 region has 11 residues. The CDR3 sequence is CSAGTGGQQYF. The CDR3 DNA reads TGCAGCGCAGGGACAGGGGGCCAGCAGTACTTC.

The chain carries TRBV30 and TRBJ1-5; the D gene is possibly TRBD1 (5 bases). Looked up from germline, CDR1 is GTSNPN and CDR2 is SVGIG (reference sequence). The CDR3 contains 14 residues. V shed 1 base and J shed 3 bases, with 10 bases lying between them. In nucleotides, the CDR3 is TGTGCCTGGAGTGGAGACAGTTACAATCAGCCCCAGCATTTT. This sequence encodes CAWSGDSYNQPQHF. Full variable domain (missing parts from reference TRBV30 and TRBJ1-5): SQTIHQWPATLVQPVGSPLSLECTVEGTSNPNLYWYRQAAGRGLQLLFYSVGIGQISSEVPQNLSASRPQDRQFILSSKKLLLSDSGFYLCAWSGDSYNQPQHFGDGTRLSIL.

In its sample, this clonotype was seen a few times. The genes are TRBV4-2 and TRBJ2-7, with 10 positions matching TRBD2. This CDR3 spans 15 amino acids. V was pared by 0 bases and J by 1 base, with 0 bases of the junction left unmatched. CDR1 is LGHNA and CDR2 is YNFKEQ in the germline V gene. The CDR3 DNA reads as TGTGCCAGCAGCCAAGAACTAGCGGGGTCCTACGAGCAGTACGTC. Translating it yields CASSQELAGSYEQYV.

The chain combines TRBV4-1 with TRBJ2-7; 10 bases fit TRBD1. CDR3 size: 17 residues. Germline trimming cut 0 bases from V and 2 bases from J; bases unmatched to any gene: 7. CDR1 is MGHRA, CDR2 YSYEKL, per germline. The CDR3 region is CASSQDPGQGVTYEQYF. The DNA of the CDR3 is TGCGCCAGCAGCCAAGATCCCGGACAGGGGGTAACCTACGAGCAGTACTTC.

The rearrangement joins TRBV4-1 to TRBJ2-1; unclear D gene. Germline assignment: CDR1 MGHRA and CDR2 YSYEKL. V lost 1 base to trimming and J lost 5 bases, with 9 bases between them. The CDR3 has 14 amino acids. The CDR3 protein is CASSQGLGNNEQFF. CDR3 nucleotides: TGCGCCAGCAGCCAAGGACTGGGGAACAATGAGCAGTTCTTC.

The rearrangement joins TRBV19 to TRBJ2-5, with 9 nucleotides matching TRBD1. CDR1 and CDR2 (germline): LNHDA, SQIVND (reference sequence). This CDR3 has 15 amino acids. The junction had 8 bases not matched to a gene; V was cut back by 5 bases and J by 4 bases. The CDR3 sequence: CASSAPGQGGETQYF. The CDR3 region has the DNA TGTGCCAGTAGTGCGCCGGGACAGGGAGGAGAGACCCAGTACTTC.

Points on this clonotype: At one end the junction does not follow the germline gene, possibly because of a read error. V usage is TRBV5-1 and J usage is TRBJ1-4; D may be TRBD1 (5 bases). CDR1 and CDR2 (germline): SGHRS, YFSETQ. The CDR3 runs to 13 residues. This CDR3 is CASRLGTAEKLFF. CDR3 nucleotide sequence: TGCGCCAGCAGATTGGGGACCGCTGAAAAACTGTTTTTT.

V gene TRBV18 combines with J gene TRBJ2-1, with TRBD2 matching 8 bases. The CDR3 contains 16 residues. V trimming: 2 bases; J trimming: 5 bases; junction bases outside the gene matches: 8. The germline gives CDR1 KGHSH, CDR2 LQKENI. The CDR3 loop is CASSPRGAGVNNEQFF. The CDR3 DNA reads as TGTGCCAGCTCACCAAGGGGAGCGGGGGTAAACAATGAGCAGTTCTTC.

There are a few counts of this clonotype. The chain joins TRBV10-3 to TRBJ2-4, with unresolved D. CDR3 length: 16 amino acids. Trimming shortened V by 3 bases and J by 1 base, and 13 bases separated the two germline ends. Germline V CDR1 and CDR2: ENHRY, SYGVKD. The CDR3 loop is CAISERAGVAKNIQYF. DNA of the CDR3: TGTGCCATCAGTGAACGTGCTGGGGTGGCCAAAAACATTCAGTACTTC.

This clonotype was seen a few times. The rearrangement links TRBV5-1 to TRBJ1-1; 9 bases match TRBD1. Trimming removed 4 bases from V and 7 bases from J; junction bases left unmatched: 5. Germline V gives CDR1 SGHRS, CDR2 YFSETQ. The CDR3 runs to 13 residues. CDR3 nucleotide sequence: TGCGCCAGCAGCATGGGACAGGGATTTGAAGCTTTCTTT. Protein sequence: CASSMGQGFEAFF.